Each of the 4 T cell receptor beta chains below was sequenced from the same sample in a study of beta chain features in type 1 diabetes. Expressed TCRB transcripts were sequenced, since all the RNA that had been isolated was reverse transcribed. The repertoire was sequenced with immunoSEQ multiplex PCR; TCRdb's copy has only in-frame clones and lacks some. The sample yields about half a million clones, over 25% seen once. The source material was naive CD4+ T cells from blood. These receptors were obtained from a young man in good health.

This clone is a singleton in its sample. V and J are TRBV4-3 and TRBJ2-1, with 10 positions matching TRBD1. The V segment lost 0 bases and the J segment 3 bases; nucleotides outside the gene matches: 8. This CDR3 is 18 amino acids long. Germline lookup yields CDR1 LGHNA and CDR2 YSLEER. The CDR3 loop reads CASSQDRAGTGVYNEQFF. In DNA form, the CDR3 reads TGCGCCAGCAGCCAAGATAGGGCCGGGACAGGGGTCTACAATGAGCAGTTCTTC.

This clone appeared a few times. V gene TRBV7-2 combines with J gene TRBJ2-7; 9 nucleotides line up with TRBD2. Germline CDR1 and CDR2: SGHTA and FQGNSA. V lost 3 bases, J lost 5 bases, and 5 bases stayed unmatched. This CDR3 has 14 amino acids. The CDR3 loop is CASSLGLARDEQYF. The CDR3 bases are TGTGCCAGCAGCTTGGGACTAGCTCGCGACGAGCAGTACTTC.

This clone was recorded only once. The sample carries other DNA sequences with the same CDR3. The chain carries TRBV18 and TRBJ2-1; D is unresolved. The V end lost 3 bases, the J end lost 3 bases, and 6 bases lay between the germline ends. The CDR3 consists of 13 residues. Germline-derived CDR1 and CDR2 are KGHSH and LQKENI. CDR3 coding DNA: TGTGCCAGCTCACCCCCCAGCTACAATGAGCAGTTCTTC. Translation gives CASSPPSYNEQFF.

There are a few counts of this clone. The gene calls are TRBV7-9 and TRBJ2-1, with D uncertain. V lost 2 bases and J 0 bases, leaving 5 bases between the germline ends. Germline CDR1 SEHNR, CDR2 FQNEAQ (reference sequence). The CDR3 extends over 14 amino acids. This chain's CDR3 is CASSLTNSYNEQFF. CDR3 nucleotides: TGTGCCAGCAGCTTAACAAACTCCTACAATGAGCAGTTCTTC. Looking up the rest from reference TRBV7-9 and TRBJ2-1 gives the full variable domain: DTGVSQNPRHKITKRGQNVTFRCDPISEHNRLYWYRQTLGQGPEFLTYFQNEAQLEKSRLLSDRFSAERPKGSFSTLEIQRTEQGDSAMYLCASSLTNSYNEQFFGPGTRLTVL.